This TCR beta chain originates from a study of shared clonotypes between healthy human individuals. Germline CDR1 SGHRS, CDR2 YFSETQ. The CDR3 length is 15 residues. V trimming: 4 bases; J trimming: 2 bases; junction bases outside the gene matches: 9. The repertoire was sequenced with immunoSEQ multiplex PCR; TCRdb's copy has only in-frame clones and lacks some. The top ten clones hold 0.36% of a sample with 2,500,000 or so clones, approximately 94% of them seen once. The sequence derives from a man younger than 35 in good health. Some clones in this sample may be carry-over from other donors' samples. V and J are TRBV5-1 and TRBJ2-7; 7 nucleotides line up with TRBD2. Sequenced input: naive CD4+ T cells from PBMCs. Noted subset: CD45RA+ positively selected. In nucleotides, the CDR3 is TGCGCCAGCAGCCTCGTAGCGGGTTCTCCCTACGAGCAGTACTTC. Amino acids: CASSLVAGSPYEQYF.